This T cell receptor (beta chain) was obtained from a study of CD8 T cells in Susac syndrome. Healthy donors formed controls matched for age and sex. CD8+ and CD4+ T cells were negatively isolated; TEMRA cells were FACS-enriched. Random-hexamer reverse transcription was applied to about 0.45 to 1 ug RNA. TCRdb analysed the immunoSEQ multiplex PCR reads with MiXCR anew, one entry per CDR3 protein. The table records roughly 80,000 distinct CDR3 sequences, roughly 93% of them present only once. J gave up 3 bases and V 0 bases, and 6 bases lay outside the gene matches. Germline loops: CDR1 SGHDT, CDR2 YYEEEE. This CDR3 contains 16 residues.

The gene calls are TRBV5-6 and TRBJ2-7; 10 nucleotides align to TRBD2. The material sequenced was CD8+ T cells from PBMCs. The source of this sequence is a human donor in good health. The CDR3 nucleotides read TGTGCCAGCAGCTTGGTGGCTAGCGGGGGCCACTACGAGCAGTACGTC. It is translated as CASSLVASGGHYEQYV.